This paragraph covers one T cell receptor beta chain sequence. In the authors' methods: Cell counts per sample came from amplifying reference gene primers. Clones were read by immunoSEQ multiplex PCR, and TCRdb kept only the in-frame ones, dropping some. V and J calls and clone size come straight from that table; D and trimming were deduced from the DNA. The repertoire has approximately 110,000 clones, more than 80% of them found once; the top ten carry around 3.3%. The entry originates in a study of blood T cell repertoires in COVID-19. Study information: COVID-19 samples collected from the United States, Italy and Spain covered acute and convalescent phases. T cells, B-cell-depleted T cells, or PBMCs supplied cDNA or gDNA.

Germline loops: CDR1 SGHKS, CDR2 YYEKEE (reference sequence). V gave up 3 bases and J gave up 0 bases; unmatched junction bases: 3. This CDR3 region has 15 residues. The Seattle patients, enrolled during active infection, were followed longitudinally. The source is a woman of 80 years or more with COVID-19, enrolled during active disease. The chain combines TRBV5-5 with TRBJ2-7; 10 bases are a match to TRBD2. The sequenced sample consisted of peripheral blood. CDR3 sequence reads: CASSYGLAVSYEQYF. CDR3 nucleotide sequence: TGTGCCAGCAGCTACGGACTAGCGGTCTCCTACGAGCAGTACTTC. The complete variable domain, with remaining parts taken from reference TRBV5-5 and TRBJ2-7, reads DAGVTQSPTHLIKTRGQQVTLRCSPISGHKSVSWYQQVLGQGPQFIFQYYEKEERGRGNFPDRFSARQFPNYSSELNVNALLLGDSALYLCASSYGLAVSYEQYFGPGTRLTVT.